Listed below are T cell receptor beta chains from one sample, sequenced in a study of T cell repertoires in cytomegalovirus infection. For these TCRs, the target antigens are not known. TCRdb passed the reads through MiXCR, listing each CDR3 protein once. The repertoire holds about 160,000 distinct CDR3 sequences, with roughly 22% as singletons. The specimen comprised CD8+ T cells from cultured PBMCs, sampled from culture after CMV antigen stimulation. Receptors originate from a human donor in good health (CMV status not recorded). Some clones in this sample may be carry-over from other donors' samples. The CDR3 runs from the conserved cysteine through the conserved F or W. D genes are given only for firm matches. Clone sizes are given selectively: once, few, many, or a class where the clone is expanded.

D	J	V	length	size	CDR3	DNA
.	TRBJ1-5	TRBV7-8	18	many	CASSSWTDVWFSNQPQHF	TGTGCCAGCAGCTCCTGGACAGACGTTTGGTTTAGCAATCAGCCCCAGCATTTT
.	TRBJ2-3	TRBV6-2/TRBV6-3	13	.	CASSPISTDTQYF	TGTGCCAGCAGTCCTATTAGCACAGATACGCAGTATTTT
.	TRBJ2-7	TRBV6-2/TRBV6-3	12	.	CASSDGAYEQYF	TGTGCCAGCAGTGACGGGGCCTACGAGCAGTACTTC
TRBD2	TRBJ2-3	TRBV7-2	15	.	CASRKLAGGTDTQYF	TGTGCCAGCAGGAAACTAGCGGGGGGCACAGATACGCAGTATTTT
.	TRBJ2-1	TRBV4-1	13	few	CASSQATTGEQFF	TGCGCCAGCAGCCAAGCCACCACCGGTGAGCAGTTCTTC
.	TRBJ2-2	TRBV2	15	few	CASSEGPLHTGELFF	TGTGCCAGCAGTGAGGGGCCCTTGCACACCGGGGAGCTGTTTTTT
TRBD2	TRBJ2-3	TRBV7-9	15	.	CASSSLAGRTDTQYF	TGTGCCAGCAGCTCACTAGCGGGGCGCACAGATACGCAGTATTTT
.	TRBJ2-7	TRBV7-6	15	few	CASSRSAGSSYEQYF	TGTGCCAGCAGCCGAAGCGCAGGGAGCTCCTACGAGCAGTACTTC
TRBD2	TRBJ2-5	TRBV11-2	17	.	CASSPTTSGGEQETQYF	TGTGCCAGCAGCCCGACTACTAGCGGGGGGGAACAAGAGACCCAGTACTTC
.	TRBJ2-1	TRBV19	15	.	CASSIRETAYNEQFF	TGTGCCAGTAGTATACGTGAGACAGCCTACAATGAGCAGTTCTTC
.	TRBJ1-2	TRBV7-9	16	few	CASTINWSPDSDGYTF	TGTGCCAGCACCATCAATTGGTCACCCGACAGCGATGGCTACACCTTC
TRBD1	TRBJ1-1	TRBV11-1	14	.	CASTTRGQNTEAFF	TGTGCCAGCACGACCAGGGGGCAAAACACTGAAGCTTTCTTT
TRBD1	TRBJ2-1	TRBV7-6	14	.	CASSLDRDYNEQFF	TGTGCCAGCAGCCTCGACAGGGATTACAATGAGCAGTTCTTC
.	TRBJ1-6	TRBV20-1	15	.	CSASSAGVLNSPLHF	TGCAGTGCTAGCTCCGCGGGGGTTCTTAATTCACCCCTCCACTTT
.	TRBJ2-7	TRBV6-1	14	.	CASSEGVRTYEQYF	TGTGCCAGCAGTGAAGGTGTCAGGACCTACGAGCAGTACTTC
TRBD1	TRBJ2-7	TRBV4-3	16	.	CARRDRVFTSSYEQYF	TGCGCCCGCCGGGACAGGGTTTTCACTAGCTCCTACGAGCAGTACTTC
TRBD2	TRBJ2-1	TRBV7-7	15	many	CASSKAGVSYNEQFF	TGTGCTAGCAGCAAGGCGGGGGTCTCCTACAATGAGCAGTTCTTC
.	TRBJ2-7	TRBV6-2/TRBV6-3	15	.	CASSYREVIYYEQYF	TGTGCCAGCAGTTACCGAGAGGTAATTTACTACGAGCAGTACTTC
.	TRBJ2-3	TRBV10-3	16	.	CAISDRSGKFTDTQYF	TGTGCCATCAGCGACCGGAGCGGAAAATTCACAGATACGCAGTATTTT
.	TRBJ2-5	TRBV6-1	16	few	CASSEVKLSFQETQYF	TGTGCCAGCAGTGAAGTTAAGCTGAGCTTCCAAGAGACCCAGTACTTC
.	TRBJ2-7	TRBV12-3/TRBV12-4	14	few	CASSPDTETYEQYF	TGTGCCAGCAGTCCGGACACTGAAACCTACGAGCAGTACTTC
.	TRBJ1-1	TRBV19	15	few	CASTPFGRVDTEAFF	TGTGCCAGTACCCCGTTCGGGAGGGTCGACACTGAAGCTTTCTTT
TRBD1	TRBJ2-1	TRBV30	15	.	CAWSARTGDWYEQFF	TGTGCCTGGAGTGCCCGGACAGGGGACTGGTATGAGCAGTTCTTC
TRBD1	TRBJ2-7	TRBV7-2	14	.	CASSVRDRGGEQYF	TGTGCCAGCAGCGTCCGGGACAGGGGAGGCGAGCAGTACTTC
TRBD2	TRBJ2-1	TRBV7-9	15	medium-sized	CASSQGTSGTWEQFF	TGTGCCAGCAGCCAGGGGACTAGCGGCACATGGGAGCAGTTCTTC
.	TRBJ1-2	TRBV7-9	14	.	CASSYGGTVNGYTF	TGTGCCAGCAGCTATGGCGGGACTGTCAATGGCTACACCTTC
.	TRBJ2-3	TRBV27	13	.	CASSSFNVDTQYF	TGTGCCAGCAGTTCATTCAACGTCGATACGCAGTATTTT
TRBD1	TRBJ2-2	TRBV7-2	13	.	CASSSTGAWELFF	TGTGCCAGCAGCTCCACAGGGGCTTGGGAGCTGTTTTTT
TRBD1	TRBJ1-1	TRBV7-8	15	.	CASSLPGTGYTEAFF	TGTGCCAGCAGCCTTCCCGGGACAGGGTACACTGAAGCTTTCTTT
TRBD2	TRBJ2-7	TRBV7-8	17	few	CASSAGSSGWPSYEQYF	TGTGCCAGCAGTGCCGGGAGTAGCGGGTGGCCCTCCTACGAGCAGTACTTC
.	TRBJ2-1	TRBV5-6	17	medium-sized	CASSLERTPNNYDEQFF	TGTGCCAGCAGCTTGGAGCGGACTCCAAATAATTATGATGAGCAGTTCTTC
.	TRBJ2-3	TRBV14	16	.	CASSLTGALNTDTQYF	TGTGCCAGCAGCCTGACTGGAGCCCTAAACACAGATACGCAGTATTTT
TRBD2	TRBJ2-1	TRBV7-9	17	few	CASSLDLSGGTDNEQFF	TGTGCCAGCAGCTTAGACCTTAGCGGGGGGACCGACAATGAGCAGTTCTTC
.	TRBJ1-4	TRBV27	15	.	CASSSGTAESVKLFF	TGTGCCAGCAGTTCCGGGACGGCCGAATCGGTAAAACTGTTTTTT
.	TRBJ1-1	TRBV6-5	12	.	CASSYGGSQAFF	TGTGCCAGCAGTTACGGGGGGAGCCAAGCTTTCTTT
.	TRBJ1-3	TRBV29-1	18	.	CSVEEPVSRTSSGNTIYF	TGCAGCGTTGAAGAACCGGTCAGCAGAACTTCATCTGGAAACACCATATATTTT
.	TRBJ1-1	TRBV7-6	14	many	CASSFGDLNTEAFF	TGTGCCAGCAGCTTTGGGGATCTGAACACTGAAGCTTTCTTT
.	TRBJ2-1	TRBV7-3	16	.	CASSLRSAHSYNEQFF	TGTGCCAGCAGCTTACGGTCGGCACACTCCTACAATGAGCAGTTCTTC
.	TRBJ1-5	TRBV7-2	16	.	CASSSAGTYYNQPQHF	TGTGCCAGCAGCTCCGCAGGGACCTACTACAATCAGCCCCAGCATTTT
TRBD2	TRBJ2-3	TRBV13	14	few	CASSTSGGADTQYF	TGTGCCAGCAGCACGAGCGGGGGGGCCGATACGCAGTATTTT
.	TRBJ2-5	TRBV6-6	17	once	CASSYFWQTQNQETQYF	TGTGCCAGCAGTTACTTTTGGCAGACTCAAAACCAAGAGACCCAGTACTTC
TRBD2	TRBJ2-3	TRBV7-2	14	.	CASSFQPSGDTQYF	TGTGCCAGCAGCTTCCAACCTAGCGGGGATACGCAGTATTTT